These 11 T cell receptor beta chains originate from one sample sequenced in a study of immune cell composition in non-small cell lung cancer. Profiled with immunoSEQ multiplex PCR; TCRdb holds only in-frame clones, not every one. The repertoire consists of about 5,000 clones, with 75% to 85% occurring once and the leading ten covering approximately 12%. The specimen was lung tumor tissue. These receptors came from a human donor with non-small cell lung cancer.

V and J are TRBV20-1 and TRBJ1-6, with no clear D. Deletions cut 4 bases from V and 8 bases from J, with 6 bases between. This CDR3 spans 11 amino acids. Germline V gene data show CDR1 as DFQATT and CDR2 as SNEGSKA (reference sequence). CDR3 DNA sequence: TGCAGTGCTACCGACTATTCACCCCTCCACTTT. It specifies CSATDYSPLHF.

The rearrangement joins TRBV7-2 to TRBJ2-3, with 9 bases identical to TRBD1. V dropped 5 bases and J dropped 0; count of bases not matched to a gene: 6. This CDR3 comprises 16 residues. Germline CDR1 and CDR2: SGHTA and FQGNSA. The CDR3 loop reads CASSPRQGGSTDTQYF. CDR3 bases: TGTGCCAGCAGCCCAAGACAGGGGGGGAGCACAGATACGCAGTATTTT.

The genes are TRBV10-2 and TRBJ2-2; 7 nucleotides line up with TRBD2. This CDR3 has 14 residues. J gave up 5 bases and V 8 bases, and 8 bases lay outside the gene matches. The germline V gene has CDR1 WSHSY and CDR2 SAAADI. DNA of the CDR3: TGCGCCAGCGGATTGGGAGGGGCAACCGGGGAGCTGTTTTTT. Encoded protein: CASGLGGATGELFF.

This clone was observed once. The V gene is TRBV28, the J gene TRBJ1-6, with no clear D. There are 16 residues in the CDR3. Germline loops: CDR1 MDHEN, CDR2 SYDVKM. V dropped 7 bases and J dropped 5 bases, with 18 bases sitting between them. The chain's CDR3 is CASTANPPGNNSPLHF. The CDR3 DNA follows: TGTGCCAGCACCGCCAACCCCCCGGGGAATAATTCACCCCTCCACTTT. Looking up the rest from reference TRBV28 and TRBJ1-6 gives the full variable domain: DVKVTQSSRYLVKRTGEKVFLECVQDMDHENMFWYRQDPGLGLRLIYFSYDVKMKEKGDIPEGYSVSREKKERFSLILESASTNQTSMYLCASTANPPGNNSPLHFGNGTRLTVT.

The CDR3 here is CASSFGGLAGAQETQYF. In DNA, the CDR3 is TGTGCCAGCAGTTTCGGAGGGCTAGCGGGGGCCCAAGAGACCCAGTACTTC. The J gene is TRBJ2-5, the V gene TRBV28; 10 bases line up with TRBD2. The ends lost 3 bases at V and 1 base at J; junction bases unmatched: 8. Per the germline V gene, CDR1 is MDHEN and CDR2 is SYDVKM. The CDR3 totals 17 residues.

The chain uses TRBV6-6 and TRBJ2-1; a weak D match, TRBD2 (6 bases). The CDR3 is made up of 14 amino acids. Germline V gene sequence: CDR1 MNHNY, CDR2 SVGAGI (reference sequence). Trimming removed 9 bases at V and 7 bases at J, with 19 bases between. DNA for the CDR3: TGTGCCAGTACCACGGGGGTGAGAAGGAATGAGCAGTTCTTC. This sequence encodes CASTTGVRRNEQFF.

The CDR3 reads CASSPSGGTEAFF. The CDR3 region has the DNA TGTGCCAGCAGCCCGTCGGGGGGCACTGAAGCTTTCTTT. This chain links TRBV7-3 with TRBJ1-1; TRBD1 might be the D (5 bases). Germline lookup yields CDR1 SGHTA and CDR2 FQGTGA. The V end was cut by 5 bases, the J end by 4 bases, with 11 bases between. The CDR3 totals 13 residues.

The chain has TRBV25-1 and TRBJ1-1, with 7 bases that match TRBD1. The CDR3 totals 12 residues. Germline values: CDR1 MGHDK, CDR2 SYGVNS. V was clipped by 6 bases and J by 11 bases; unmatched bases: 9. CDR3 DNA sequence: TGTGCCAGCAGGGGGATTCAGGGGGTCGCTTTCTTT. Translating it yields CASRGIQGVAFF.

CDR3 coding DNA: TGTGCCAGCAGCTTGCCGGGACAGGGGGCCAGAGAGACCCAGTACTTC. Translating it yields CASSLPGQGARETQYF. This chain joins TRBV5-6 and TRBJ2-5; 12 bases fit TRBD1. V lost 1 base and J lost 4; bases outside the gene matches: 5. The germline CDR1 and CDR2 sequences are SGHDT and YYEEEE. The CDR3 has 16 amino acids.

This chain connects TRBV7-8 to TRBJ1-6; D is unresolved. CDR3 length: 15 residues. V lost 3 bases, J lost 7 bases, and 13 bases lay in between. Germline-derived CDR1 and CDR2 are SGHVS and FQNEAQ. The CDR3 loop is CASSFSNSLNSPLHF. CDR3 nucleotide sequence: TGTGCCAGCAGCTTTTCGAACAGCCTAAATTCACCCCTCCACTTT.

The chain links TRBV5-6 to TRBJ1-3, with D maybe TRBD1 (6 bases). The CDR3 loop spans 15 amino acids. Germline V gives CDR1 SGHDT, CDR2 YYEEEE. V was clipped by 3 bases and J by 0 bases, with 10 bases between them. The CDR3 coding sequence is TGTGCCAGCAGCTGGGGAGGGGGCTCTGGAAACACCATATATTTT. Its translation: CASSWGGGSGNTIYF.